This T cell receptor (beta chain) is from a study of T cell responses to AZD1222 COVID-19 vaccine. The wider study: Both about-4-week and about-12-week second-dose recipients were combined.

A word on this clone: Its matching antigen is unknown.

Overall study results and limits: The repertoires were collected only after the peak T cell response. Clonal diversity was possibly underestimated, and the donors were mostly white British, with more females. Along spike, vaccine-associated CD4 TCRs were found throughout, with dominance at 160-218 and 743-854.

The CDR3 covers 18 residues. V was clipped by 5 bases and J by 0 bases, with 20 bases between them. Looked up from germline, CDR1 is MDHEN and CDR2 is SYDVKM. Clones were sequenced by immunoSEQ multiplex PCR, and TCRdb holds only the in-frame ones, with some missing. The repertoire holds more than 75,000 clones, with roughly nine tenths as singletons. The sequenced sample was peripheral blood, obtained on day 0 of AZD1222 vaccination. The TCR comes from an adult in good health. The chain carries TRBV28 and TRBJ1-5, with D possibly matching TRBD1 (5 bases). The CDR3 sequence is CASSPPRWGRYSNQPQHF. CDR3 in DNA: TGTGCCAGCAGTCCGCCCCGCTGGGGCCGTTATAGCAATCAGCCCCAGCATTTT.